What follows are 11 T cell receptor beta chains derived from one specimen sequenced in a study of shared clonotypes between healthy human individuals. Assay: immunoSEQ multiplex PCR; the TCRdb copy retains only in-frame clones and omits some. The table shows approximately 1.5 million clones, with less than 99% occurring only once. The material sequenced was naive CD4+ T cells sorted from blood. The subset is: CD45RA+ positively selected. The source of these receptors is a young man in good health.

The V call is TRBV9, the J call TRBJ2-1; 7 bases line up with TRBD2. The V gene's germline CDR1 is SGDLS and CDR2 YYNGEE. CDR3 length equals 13 residues. Trimming cost V 0 bases and J 9 bases; bases outside gene matches: 3. CDR3 loop: CASSVEGGTEQFF. CDR3 nucleotide sequence: TGTGCCAGCAGCGTAGAGGGAGGGACTGAGCAGTTCTTC.

The V and J genes are TRBV7-8 and TRBJ1-1; D uncertain. Trimming took off 3 bases at V and 2 bases at J, with 10 bases between the two ends. There are 14 residues in the CDR3. Germline CDR1 and CDR2: SGHVS and FQNEAQ. CDR3 sequence (DNA): TGTGCCAGCAGCTTGGCCGAGGGTAACACTGAAGCTTTCTTT. It specifies CASSLAEGNTEAFF.

This chain uses TRBV7-9 with TRBJ1-1; D call uncertain. The CDR3 totals 15 residues. Trimming shortened V by 7 bases and J by 5 bases, and 20 bases separated the two germline ends. The germline gives CDR1 SEHNR, CDR2 FQNEAQ (reference sequence). The CDR3 spells CASTPPGVVITEAFF. CDR3 DNA: TGTGCCAGCACTCCCCCCGGGGTGGTCATTACTGAAGCTTTCTTT.

This rearrangement joins TRBV6-1 to TRBJ2-6, with 8 bases matching TRBD1. The germline V gene encodes CDR1 MNHNS and CDR2 SASEGT. This CDR3 spans 18 amino acids. J was trimmed by 4 bases and V by 0 bases; bases with no gene match: 8. CDR3 amino acids: CASSEAMGRGLGANVLTF. CDR3 nucleotide sequence: TGTGCCAGCAGTGAAGCGATGGGCAGGGGGCTCGGGGCCAACGTCCTGACTTTC.

This rearrangement joins TRBV18 to TRBJ2-7, with 9 bases matching TRBD1. This CDR3 spans 14 amino acids. The V and J ends lost 5 bases and 6 bases, in that order; junction bases with no gene match: 8. Germline CDR1 reads KGHSH; CDR2 reads LQKENI. The DNA of the CDR3 is TGTGCCAGCTCATCCCTGGACAGGGGCGTCGAGCAGTACTTC. It is translated as CASSSLDRGVEQYF.

This chain links TRBV7-8 with TRBJ2-3; 10 nucleotides align to TRBD1. The germline V gene has CDR1 SGHVS and CDR2 FQNEAQ. V gave up 4 bases and J gave up 5 bases; unmatched junction bases: 6. This CDR3 comprises 15 residues. CDR3 DNA sequence: TGTGCCAGCAGCTATGACAGGGGGCTCGGAGATACGCAGTATTTT. Translating it yields CASSYDRGLGDTQYF.

The chain uses TRBV10-1 and TRBJ2-2; the match to TRBD1 covers 7 bases. Per germline, CDR1 WNHNN and CDR2 SYGVQD (reference sequence). Trimming removed 8 bases from V and 10 bases from J; junction bases left unmatched: 19. The CDR3 loop spans 16 amino acids. The CDR3 reads CASLLTGATTSVELFF. The DNA of the CDR3 is TGCGCCAGCCTCCTAACAGGGGCTACGACATCGGTGGAGCTGTTTTTT.

This chain connects TRBV9 to TRBJ2-1; 7 positions agree with TRBD2. CDR1 is SGDLS and CDR2 is YYNGEE in the germline V gene. This CDR3 spans 15 amino acids. Trimming cost V 4 bases and J 5 bases; bases outside gene matches: 9. The CDR3 sequence: CASSRTPLADNEQFF. In DNA form, the CDR3 reads TGTGCCAGCAGCCGCACCCCTCTAGCGGACAATGAGCAGTTCTTC.

J is TRBJ2-5 and V is TRBV5-1; D is perhaps TRBD1 (6 bases). Germline V gives CDR1 SGHRS, CDR2 YFSETQ. This CDR3 is 18 amino acids long. V lost 4 bases, J lost 1 base, and 23 bases lay in between. CDR3 nucleotide sequence: TGCGCCAGCAGCCGTACAGGGTCTAAAGTGGGGGCCCAAGAGACCCAGTACTTC. The encoded protein is CASSRTGSKVGAQETQYF.

The V call is TRBV30, the J call TRBJ2-3; D is perhaps TRBD2 (6 bases). The CDR3 covers 20 residues. V was cut by 2 bases and J by 0 bases, with 27 bases left in between. The V gene's germline CDR1 is GTSNPN and CDR2 SVGIG (reference sequence). The CDR3 DNA follows: TGTGCCTGGAGTCGGGGGAGGACCTTCGAGTCCCCAAGAAGCACAGATACGCAGTATTTT. It codes for CAWSRGRTFESPRSTDTQYF.

The rearrangement uses TRBV15 and TRBJ2-2; 9 positions agree with TRBD1. Germline CDR1 and CDR2: LNHNV and YYDKDF (reference sequence). V dropped 0 bases and J dropped 2; count of bases not matched to a gene: 4. CDR3 length: 17 amino acids. The CDR3 spells CATSREGQGLNTGELFF. The CDR3 DNA sequence: TGTGCCACCAGCAGAGAGGGACAGGGTTTAAACACCGGGGAGCTGTTTTTT.